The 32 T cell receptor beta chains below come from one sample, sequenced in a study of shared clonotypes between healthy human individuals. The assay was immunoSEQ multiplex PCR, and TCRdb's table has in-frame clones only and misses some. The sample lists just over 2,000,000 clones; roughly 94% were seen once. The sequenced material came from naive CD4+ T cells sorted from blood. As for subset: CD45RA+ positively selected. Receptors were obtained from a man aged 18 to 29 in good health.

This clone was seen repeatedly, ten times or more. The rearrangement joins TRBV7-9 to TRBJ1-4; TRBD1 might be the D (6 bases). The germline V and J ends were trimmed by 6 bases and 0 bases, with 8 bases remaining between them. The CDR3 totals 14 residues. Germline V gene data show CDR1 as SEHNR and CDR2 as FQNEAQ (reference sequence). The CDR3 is CASRSGATNEKLFF. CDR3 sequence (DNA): TGTGCCAGCAGATCAGGGGCAACTAATGAAAAACTGTTTTTT.

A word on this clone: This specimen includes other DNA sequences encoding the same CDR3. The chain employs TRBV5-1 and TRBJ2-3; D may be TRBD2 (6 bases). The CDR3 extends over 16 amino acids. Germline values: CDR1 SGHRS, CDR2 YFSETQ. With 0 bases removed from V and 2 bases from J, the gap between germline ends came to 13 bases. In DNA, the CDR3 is TGCGCCAGCAGCTTGGCCGGGAGTTTATCCACAGATACGCAGTATTTT. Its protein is CASSLAGSLSTDTQYF. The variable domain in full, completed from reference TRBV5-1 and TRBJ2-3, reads KAGVTQTPRYLIKTRGQQVTLSCSPISGHRSVSWYQQTPGQGLQFLFEYFSETQRNKGNFPGRFSGRQFSNSRSEMNVSTLELGDSALYLCASSLAGSLSTDTQYFGPGTRLTVL.

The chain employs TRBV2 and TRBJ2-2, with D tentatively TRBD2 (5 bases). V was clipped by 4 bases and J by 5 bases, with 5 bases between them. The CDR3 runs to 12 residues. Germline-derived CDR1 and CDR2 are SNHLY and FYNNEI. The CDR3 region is CASSGETGELFF. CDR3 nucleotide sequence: TGTGCCAGCAGTGGGGAGACCGGGGAGCTGTTTTTT.

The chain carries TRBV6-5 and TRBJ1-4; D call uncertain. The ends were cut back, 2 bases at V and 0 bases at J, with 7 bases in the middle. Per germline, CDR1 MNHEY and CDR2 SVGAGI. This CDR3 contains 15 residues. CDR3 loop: CASSYRQATNEKLFF. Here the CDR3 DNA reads TGTGCCAGCAGTTACCGGCAGGCAACTAATGAAAAACTGTTTTTT.

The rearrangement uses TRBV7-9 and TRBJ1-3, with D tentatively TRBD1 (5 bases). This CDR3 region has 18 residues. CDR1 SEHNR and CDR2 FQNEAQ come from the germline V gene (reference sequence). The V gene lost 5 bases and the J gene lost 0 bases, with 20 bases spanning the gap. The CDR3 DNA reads TGTGCCAGCAGCCATGGGACGGGGTTCTTGAGCTCTGGAAACACCATATATTTT. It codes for CASSHGTGFLSSGNTIYF.

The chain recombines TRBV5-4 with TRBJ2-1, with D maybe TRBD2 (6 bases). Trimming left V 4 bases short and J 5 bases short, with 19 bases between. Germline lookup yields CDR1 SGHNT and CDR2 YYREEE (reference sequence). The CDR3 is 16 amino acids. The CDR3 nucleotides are TGTGCCAGCAGCCCCGGGATAGGACTAAACAACAATGAGCAGTTCTTC. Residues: CASSPGIGLNNNEQFF.

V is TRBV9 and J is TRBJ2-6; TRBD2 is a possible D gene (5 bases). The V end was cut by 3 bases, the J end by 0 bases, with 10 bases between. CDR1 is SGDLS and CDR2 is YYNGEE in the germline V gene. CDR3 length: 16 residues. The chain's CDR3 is CASSAGGSSGANVLTF. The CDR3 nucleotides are TGTGCCAGCAGCGCTGGAGGTAGCTCTGGGGCCAACGTCCTGACTTTC.

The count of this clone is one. CDR3 in amino acids: CASSQGDRGSSNEQFF. In nucleotides, the CDR3 is TGCGCCAGCAGCCAAGGGGACCGGGGGTCCAGCAATGAGCAGTTCTTC. The chain uses TRBV4-1 and TRBJ2-1; D perhaps matches TRBD2 (6 bases). V lost 1 base to trimming and J lost 6 bases, with 16 bases between them. The CDR3 is 16 amino acids. The V gene's germline CDR1 is MGHRA and CDR2 YSYEKL.

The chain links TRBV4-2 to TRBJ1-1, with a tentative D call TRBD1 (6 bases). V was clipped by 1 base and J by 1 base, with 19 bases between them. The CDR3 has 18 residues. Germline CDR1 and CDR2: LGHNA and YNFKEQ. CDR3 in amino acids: CASSQATQTGGGNTEAFF. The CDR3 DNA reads TGTGCCAGCAGCCAAGCCACTCAAACCGGGGGCGGGAACACTGAAGCTTTCTTT.

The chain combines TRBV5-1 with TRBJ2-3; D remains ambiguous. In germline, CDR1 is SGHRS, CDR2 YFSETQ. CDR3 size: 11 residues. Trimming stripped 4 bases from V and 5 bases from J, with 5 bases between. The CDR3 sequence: CASSPGDTQYF. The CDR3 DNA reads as TGCGCCAGCAGCCCCGGAGATACGCAGTATTTT. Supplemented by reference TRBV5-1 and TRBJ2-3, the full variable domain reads KAGVTQTPRYLIKTRGQQVTLSCSPISGHRSVSWYQQTPGQGLQFLFEYFSETQRNKGNFPGRFSGRQFSNSRSEMNVSTLELGDSALYLCASSPGDTQYFGPGTRLTVL.

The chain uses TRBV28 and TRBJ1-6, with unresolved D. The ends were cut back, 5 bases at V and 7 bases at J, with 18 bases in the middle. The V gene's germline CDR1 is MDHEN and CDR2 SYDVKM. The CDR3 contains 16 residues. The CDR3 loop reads CASSLRRSPGNSPLHF. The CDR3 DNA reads TGTGCCAGCAGTCTGAGACGCTCCCCGGGGAATTCACCCCTCCACTTT.

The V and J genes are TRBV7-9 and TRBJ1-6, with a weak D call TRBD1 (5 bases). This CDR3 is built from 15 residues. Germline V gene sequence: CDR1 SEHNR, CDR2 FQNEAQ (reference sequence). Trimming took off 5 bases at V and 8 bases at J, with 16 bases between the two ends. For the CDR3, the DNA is TGTGCCAGCAGCCCAACATGGGACTACTATTCACCCCTCCACTTT. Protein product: CASSPTWDYYSPLHF.

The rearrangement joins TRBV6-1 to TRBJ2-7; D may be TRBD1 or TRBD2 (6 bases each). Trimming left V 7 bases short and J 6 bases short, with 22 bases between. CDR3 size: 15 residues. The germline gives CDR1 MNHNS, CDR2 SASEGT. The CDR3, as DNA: TGTGCCAGCATCGCAAGGGGGGCGCCTGGTTTCGAGCAGTACTTC. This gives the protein CASIARGAPGFEQYF.

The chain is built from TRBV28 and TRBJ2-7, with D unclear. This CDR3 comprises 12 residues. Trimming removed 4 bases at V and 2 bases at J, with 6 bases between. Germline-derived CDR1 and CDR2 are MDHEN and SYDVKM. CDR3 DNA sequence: TGTGCCAGCAGTTCTATTCCCTACGAGCAGTACTTC. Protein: CASSSIPYEQYF.

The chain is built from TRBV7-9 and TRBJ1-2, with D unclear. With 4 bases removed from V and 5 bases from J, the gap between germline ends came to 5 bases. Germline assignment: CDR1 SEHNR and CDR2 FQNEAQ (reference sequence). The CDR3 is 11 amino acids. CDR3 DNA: TGTGCCAGCAGCTCACAATATGGCTACACCTTC. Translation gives CASSSQYGYTF. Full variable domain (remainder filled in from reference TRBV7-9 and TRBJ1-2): DTGVSQNPRHKITKRGQNVTFRCDPISEHNRLYWYRQTLGQGPEFLTYFQNEAQLEKSRLLSDRFSAERPKGSFSTLEIQRTEQGDSAMYLCASSSQYGYTFGSGTRLTVV.

The CDR3 nucleotides are TGTGCCAGCAGTTTGATGCTACAGGGGCTAGAGTGCTTCTTT. It yields the protein CASSLMLQGLECFF. J is TRBJ1-1 and V is TRBV6-6, with 7 bases lining up with TRBD1. Germline V gene data show CDR1 as MNHNY and CDR2 as SVGAGI (reference sequence). The CDR3 is made up of 14 amino acids. The ends lost 4 bases at V and 14 bases at J; junction bases unmatched: 16.

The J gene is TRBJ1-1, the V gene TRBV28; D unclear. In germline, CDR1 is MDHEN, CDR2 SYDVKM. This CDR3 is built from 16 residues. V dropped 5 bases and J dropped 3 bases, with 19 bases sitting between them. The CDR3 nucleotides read TGTGCCAGCAGTCCCCTGAGAGGGTTCTCGTACACTGAAGCTTTCTTT. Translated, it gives CASSPLRGFSYTEAFF.

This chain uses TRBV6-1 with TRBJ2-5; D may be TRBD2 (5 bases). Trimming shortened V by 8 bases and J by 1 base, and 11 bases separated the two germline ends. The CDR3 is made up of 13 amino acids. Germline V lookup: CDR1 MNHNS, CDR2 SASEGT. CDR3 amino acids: CASGRDGQETQYF. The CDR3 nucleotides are TGTGCCAGCGGCCGGGATGGCCAAGAGACCCAGTACTTC.

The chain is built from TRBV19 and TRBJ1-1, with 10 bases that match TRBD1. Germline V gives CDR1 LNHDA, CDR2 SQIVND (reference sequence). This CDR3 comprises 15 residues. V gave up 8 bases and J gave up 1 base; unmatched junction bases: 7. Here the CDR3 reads CASGPGQGWNTEAFF. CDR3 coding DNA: TGTGCCAGTGGACCGGGACAGGGGTGGAACACTGAAGCTTTCTTT.

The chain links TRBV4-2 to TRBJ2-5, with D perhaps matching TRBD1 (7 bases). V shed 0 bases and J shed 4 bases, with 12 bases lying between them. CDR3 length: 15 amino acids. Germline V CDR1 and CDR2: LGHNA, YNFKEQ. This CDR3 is CASSQDQGGGETQYF. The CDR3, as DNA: TGTGCCAGCAGCCAAGATCAGGGGGGCGGAGAGACCCAGTACTTC.

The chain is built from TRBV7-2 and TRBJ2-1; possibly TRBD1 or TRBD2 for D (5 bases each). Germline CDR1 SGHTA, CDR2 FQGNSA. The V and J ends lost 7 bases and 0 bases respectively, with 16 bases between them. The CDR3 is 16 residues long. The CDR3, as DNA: TGTGCCAGCACCCTGATTAGGGACCCCTCCTACAATGAGCAGTTCTTC. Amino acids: CASTLIRDPSYNEQFF.

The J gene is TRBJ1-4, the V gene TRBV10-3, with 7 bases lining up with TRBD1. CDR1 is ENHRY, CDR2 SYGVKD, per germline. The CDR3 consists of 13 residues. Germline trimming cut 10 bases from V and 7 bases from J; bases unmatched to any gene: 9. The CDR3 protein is CATTGESSEKLFF. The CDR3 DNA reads TGTGCCACTACAGGGGAGAGTAGTGAAAAACTGTTTTTT.

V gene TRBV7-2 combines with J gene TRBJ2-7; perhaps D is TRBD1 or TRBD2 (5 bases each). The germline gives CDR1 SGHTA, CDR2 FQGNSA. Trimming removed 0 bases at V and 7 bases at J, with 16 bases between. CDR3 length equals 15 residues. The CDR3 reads CASSLAVGPVREQYF. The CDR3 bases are TGTGCCAGCAGCTTAGCGGTGGGACCCGTTAGAGAGCAGTACTTC.

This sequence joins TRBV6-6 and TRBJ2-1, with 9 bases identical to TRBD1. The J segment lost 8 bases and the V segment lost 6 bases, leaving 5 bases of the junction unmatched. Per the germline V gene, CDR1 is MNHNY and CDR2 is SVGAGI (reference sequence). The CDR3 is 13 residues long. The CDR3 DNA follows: TGTGCCAGCAGCTGGGACAGGGCAGATGAGCAGTTCTTC. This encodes CASSWDRADEQFF.

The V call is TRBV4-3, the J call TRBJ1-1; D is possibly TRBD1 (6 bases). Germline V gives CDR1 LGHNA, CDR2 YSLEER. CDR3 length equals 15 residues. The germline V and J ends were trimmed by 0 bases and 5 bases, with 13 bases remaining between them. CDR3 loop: CASSQDGGAITEAFF. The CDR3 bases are TGCGCCAGCAGCCAAGATGGGGGGGCGATAACTGAAGCTTTCTTT.

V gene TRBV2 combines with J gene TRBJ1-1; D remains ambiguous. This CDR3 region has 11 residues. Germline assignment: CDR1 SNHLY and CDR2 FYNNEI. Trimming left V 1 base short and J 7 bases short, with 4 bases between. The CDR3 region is CASSEVDEAFF. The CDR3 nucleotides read TGTGCCAGCAGTGAAGTGGATGAAGCTTTCTTT.

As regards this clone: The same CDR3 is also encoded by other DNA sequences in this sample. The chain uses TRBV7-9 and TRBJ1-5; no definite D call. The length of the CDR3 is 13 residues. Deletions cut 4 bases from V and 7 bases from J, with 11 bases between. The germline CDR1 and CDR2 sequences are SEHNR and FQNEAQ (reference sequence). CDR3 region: CASSSGVGQPQHF. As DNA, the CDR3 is TGTGCCAGCAGCTCCGGGGTGGGACAGCCCCAGCATTTT.

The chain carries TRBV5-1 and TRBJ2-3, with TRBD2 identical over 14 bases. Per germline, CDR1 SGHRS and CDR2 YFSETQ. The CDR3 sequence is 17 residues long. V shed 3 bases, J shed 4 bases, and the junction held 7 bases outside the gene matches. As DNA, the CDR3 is TGCGCCAGCAGCTCCGGACTAGCGGGGGGAGTTTCAGATACGCAGTATTTT. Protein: CASSSGLAGGVSDTQYF.

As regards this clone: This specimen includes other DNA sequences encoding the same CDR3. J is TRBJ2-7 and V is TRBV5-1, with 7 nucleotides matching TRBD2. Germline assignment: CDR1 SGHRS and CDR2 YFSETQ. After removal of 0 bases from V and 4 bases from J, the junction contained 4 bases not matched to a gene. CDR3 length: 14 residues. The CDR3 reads CASSLDPGGYEQYF. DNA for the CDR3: TGCGCCAGCAGCTTGGATCCCGGGGGGTACGAGCAGTACTTC.

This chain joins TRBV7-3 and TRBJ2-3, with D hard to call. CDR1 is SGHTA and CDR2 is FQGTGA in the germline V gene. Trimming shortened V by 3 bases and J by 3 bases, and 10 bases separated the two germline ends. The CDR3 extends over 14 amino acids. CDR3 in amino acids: CASSFPPRTDTQYF. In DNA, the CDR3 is TGTGCCAGCAGCTTCCCGCCCCGGACAGATACGCAGTATTTT.

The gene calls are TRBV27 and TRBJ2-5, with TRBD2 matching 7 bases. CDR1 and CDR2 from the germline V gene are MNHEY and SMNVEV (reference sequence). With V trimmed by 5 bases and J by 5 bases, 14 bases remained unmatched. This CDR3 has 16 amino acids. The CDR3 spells CASSPFSAGVGETQYF. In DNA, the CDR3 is TGTGCCAGCAGTCCTTTTAGTGCGGGGGTCGGGGAGACCCAGTACTTC.

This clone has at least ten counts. The CDR3 coding sequence is TGCGCCAGCAGTGCCGGGACAGACACCGGGGAGCTGTTTTTT. Translating gives CASSAGTDTGELFF. The chain has TRBV5-1 and TRBJ2-2; 7 positions agree with TRBD1. The germline V gene encodes CDR1 SGHRS and CDR2 YFSETQ. This CDR3 contains 14 residues. The J segment lost 3 bases and the V segment lost 5 bases, leaving 4 bases of the junction unmatched.